This T cell receptor (beta chain) was sequenced for a study of tumor and adjacent non-tumor tissue in lung cancer. For the study at large: Each sample yielded roughly 4.2 million productive TCRbeta reads on average. Study-level results: Significantly higher TCR diversity was found in tumor than normal lung.

The library came from three nested PCR rounds adapted from ARM-PCR protocols. A single record per CDR3 protein comes from TCRdb applying MiXCR to the multiplex PCR reads. The sample includes approximately 80,000 distinct CDR3 sequences, 80% to 90% of them seen just once. Germline CDR1 reads SGHAT; CDR2 reads FQNNGV. This CDR3 spans 14 amino acids. The trim removed 2 bases at V and 12 bases at J, leaving 7 bases unmatched. Remarks on this clonotype: Its antigen is unidentified.

RNA was extracted from bulk tissue without any cell sorting. This non-tumor lung sample came from over 3 cm beyond the tumor edge. Newly diagnosed lung cancer patients had thoracic surgery in China, August–November 2014, without prior chemotherapy. The sequenced sample was distant non-tumor lung tissue. V and J are TRBV11-2 and TRBJ2-1; 10 positions agree with TRBD2. The clonotype was recovered from a man in his sixties with non-small cell lung cancer. The CDR3 reads CASSLLAGADVQFF. In DNA, the CDR3 is TGTGCCAGCAGCTTACTAGCGGGAGCAGATGTGCAGTTCTTC.